The rows below give T cell receptor beta chains drawn from one sample of a study of T cell responses to AZD1222 COVID-19 vaccine. Here immunoSEQ multiplex PCR was the method, and the copy in TCRdb shows in-frame clones only, minus some. The sample holds 150,000 to 160,000 clones, 85% to 90% seen once. Sequences were derived from peripheral blood, sampled on day 0 of MenACWY control vaccination. All receptors come from an adult in good health. CDR3s include the opening cysteine and the closing phenylalanine or tryptophan. D genes are given only for firm matches. Size is stated for part of the rows, as once, few or many counts, or as a class when the clone is expanded.

TRBV11-3	NA	NA	TRBJ1-1	TGTGCCAGCAGCTATCGACAGACTTCTGAAGCTTTCTTT	CASSYRQTSEAFF
TRBV9	TRBD2	NA	TRBJ2-3	TGTGCCAGCAGCCCAGGCGGGAGTCCACGAGATACGCAGTATTTT	CASSPGGSPRDTQYF
TRBV13	NA	once	TRBJ1-2	TGTGCCAGCAGCTCAGGTGGGGGGAACTATGGCTACACCTTC	CASSSGGGNYGYTF
TRBV13	TRBD2	NA	TRBJ2-3	TGTGCCAGCAGCTCCAGCGGGAGCCGGGGCACAGATACGCAGTATTTT	CASSSSGSRGTDTQYF
TRBV11-3	NA	few	TRBJ2-3	TGTGCCAGCAGCTCTACCCGACGGGCGGATACGCAGTATTTT	CASSSTRRADTQYF
TRBV5-1	NA	NA	TRBJ2-5	TGCGCCAGCAGCCTAGGACAGCTACAAGAGACCCAGTACTTC	CASSLGQLQETQYF
TRBV11-3	NA	NA	TRBJ2-7	TGTGCCAGCAGCTCCCTCTACGAGCAGTACTTC	CASSSLYEQYF
TRBV28	NA	NA	TRBJ1-1	TGTGCCAGCAGTCAGGATACGGGGACTAAAGCTTTCTTT	CASSQDTGTKAFF
TRBV4-2	TRBD1	NA	TRBJ2-2	TGTGCCAGCAGCCAAGAGTCGACCGGGACAGGGCCCGGGGAGCTGTTTTTT	CASSQESTGTGPGELFF
TRBV6-5	TRBD1	NA	TRBJ1-1	TGTGCCAGCATACCCCGACAGGGTGGGAACACTGAAGCTTTCTTT	CASIPRQGGNTEAFF
TRBV5-4	NA	NA	TRBJ1-5	TGTGCCAGCAGCCCCGGGGCGGGGAGCAATCAGCCCCAGCATTTT	CASSPGAGSNQPQHF
TRBV2	NA	NA	TRBJ1-5	TGTGCCAGCAGATTGGGAGGACAGATCAATCAGCCCCAGCATTTT	CASRLGGQINQPQHF
TRBV3-1/TRBV3-2	NA	few	TRBJ2-1	TGTGCCAGCAGCCAAGATCAAAACTTTGGGGAGCAGTTCTTC	CASSQDQNFGEQFF
TRBV3-1/TRBV3-2	NA	NA	TRBJ1-5	TGTGCCAGCAGCCAAGACTCCCGGGGTTGGGTGCAGCCCCAGCATTTT	CASSQDSRGWVQPQHF
TRBV4-1	NA	NA	TRBJ1-6	TGCGCCAGCAGCCAAGATAGCCCGGGTAACTATAATTCACCCCTCCACTTT	CASSQDSPGNYNSPLHF
TRBV3-1/TRBV3-2	TRBD2	NA	TRBJ2-1	TGTGCCAGCAGCCAAGCTACTAGCGGGTTCTACAATGAGCAGTTCTTC	CASSQATSGFYNEQFF
TRBV27	NA	NA	TRBJ1-1	TGTGCCAGCAGTTTATTGGCCCCTAACGCTGAAGCTTTCTTT	CASSLLAPNAEAFF
TRBV5-1	TRBD1	NA	TRBJ1-4	TGCGCCAGCAGCTTGGAGCCAGGGGGAAATGAAAAACTGTTTTTT	CASSLEPGGNEKLFF
TRBV29-1	NA	NA	TRBJ1-2	TGCAGCGTAATAGCTAACTATGGCTACACCTTC	CSVIANYGYTF
TRBV28	NA	NA	TRBJ1-2	TGTGCCAGCAGTTTATCAACAGGGCAGGGGTCCTATGGCTACACCTTC	CASSLSTGQGSYGYTF
TRBV27	NA	few	TRBJ1-2	TGTGCCAGCAGTCGAGATCGTTCAGGCCAGCTTTATGGCTACACCTTC	CASSRDRSGQLYGYTF
TRBV5-1	NA	NA	TRBJ2-3	TGCGCCAGCAGCTTGCTGGGATGGACAGATACGCAGTATTTT	CASSLLGWTDTQYF
TRBV12-5	TRBD2	NA	TRBJ2-3	TGTGCTAGTGGTCCCCCGTTGCGGGAGTCGACAGATACGCAGTATTTT	CASGPPLRESTDTQYF
TRBV18	TRBD2	NA	TRBJ2-2	TGTGCCAGCTCACCTCGAGCGGGAGCGACCACCGGGGAGCTGTTTTTT	CASSPRAGATTGELFF
TRBV2	TRBD1	NA	TRBJ1-2	TGTGCCAGCAGTGAGCGTCGGCAGGGGGCCCATGGCTACACCTTC	CASSERRQGAHGYTF
TRBV29-1	NA	NA	TRBJ1-1	TGCAGCGTTAATGGCCCAGGGAACACTGAAGCTTTCTTT	CSVNGPGNTEAFF
TRBV9	NA	NA	TRBJ2-1	TGTGCCAGCAGCGTAGGTGCGGACTCCCATGAGCAGTTCTTC	CASSVGADSHEQFF
TRBV15	TRBD1	NA	TRBJ1-5	TGTGCCACCAGCAGAGATGGGGGGACAGGGGGCGCCGCCCAGCCCCAGCATTTT	CATSRDGGTGGAAQPQHF
TRBV5-6	NA	NA	TRBJ1-5	TGTGCCAGCAGCCGGTGGACAGCACTCCTTAATAGCAATCAGCCCCAGCATTTT	CASSRWTALLNSNQPQHF
TRBV30	NA	NA	TRBJ2-2	TGTGCCTGGGCGGGATCTTTCACCGGGGAGCTGTTTTTT	CAWAGSFTGELFF
TRBV29-1	NA	NA	TRBJ1-2	TGCAGCGTTGGGACGGCTAACTATGGCTACACCTTC	CSVGTANYGYTF
TRBV5-6	TRBD1	NA	TRBJ2-5	TGTGCCAGCAGTACTCGTGGACAGGGGTTTTGGGAGACCCAGTACTTC	CASSTRGQGFWETQYF
TRBV6-1	NA	NA	TRBJ1-5	TGTGCCAGCAGTCCACAGGCCTTACAGCCCCAGCATTTT	CASSPQALQPQHF
TRBV3-1/TRBV3-2	NA	NA	TRBJ1-3	TGTGCCAGCAGCCTTAAACCCTTAACGCGAAACACCATATATTTT	CASSLKPLTRNTIYF
TRBV30	NA	few	TRBJ1-2	TGTGCCTGGAACACTGAGAGGAGAGCTAACTATGGCTACACCTTC	CAWNTERRANYGYTF
TRBV28	NA	NA	TRBJ2-7	TGTGCCAGCAGTTTCACACACGGTCCCTACGAGCAGTACTTC	CASSFTHGPYEQYF
TRBV9	NA	NA	TRBJ2-2	TGTGCCAGCAGCACCGACCAACTAGTTATTGGGGAGCTGTTTTTT	CASSTDQLVIGELFF
TRBV2	TRBD1	NA	TRBJ1-4	TGTGCCAGCAGTGACTTTACTGGGACAGGGCGTGAAAAACTGTTTTTT	CASSDFTGTGREKLFF
TRBV20-1	TRBD2	NA	TRBJ2-5	TGCAGTGCTAGTAGGACTAGCGGTAGGGAGACCCAGTACTTC	CSASRTSGRETQYF
TRBV6-5	NA	NA	TRBJ1-3	TGTGCCAGCAGCATCGGACTGTCCCCTGGAAACACCATATATTTT	CASSIGLSPGNTIYF
TRBV11-3	NA	NA	TRBJ2-2	TGTGCCAGCCGCCCGGGAAGCTCCGGGGAGCTGTTTTTT	CASRPGSSGELFF
TRBV6-5	NA	NA	TRBJ2-5	TGTGCCAGCAGAAGAAGCAGAGAGACCCAGTACTTC	CASRRSRETQYF
TRBV7-8	TRBD2	few	TRBJ2-2	TGTGCCAGCAGCTTTAGCGGGGGGCCGCCCCCCGGGGAGCTGTTTTTT	CASSFSGGPPPGELFF
TRBV6-4	NA	NA	TRBJ2-3	TGTGCCAGCAGTGCCTCAACTAGCACAGATACGCAGTATTTT	CASSASTSTDTQYF
TRBV7-2	TRBD1	NA	TRBJ2-7	TGTGCCAGCAGCTTAGGGGGACAGTTCTCCTACGAGCAGTACTTC	CASSLGGQFSYEQYF
TRBV7-2	NA	NA	TRBJ1-2	TGTGCCAGCAGCTTAGCAGGGTATGGCTACACCTTC	CASSLAGYGYTF
TRBV5-1	TRBD2	NA	TRBJ2-3	TGCGCCAGCAGCTCCCCCCCAGCGGGAGGGTTGTTAATGACAGATACGCAGTATTTT	CASSSPPAGGLLMTDTQYF
TRBV3-1/TRBV3-2	NA	NA	TRBJ1-4	TGTGCCAGCAGCCAACGGGCAGGGATCGAAAAACTGTTTTTT	CASSQRAGIEKLFF
TRBV6-5	TRBD1	NA	TRBJ2-1	TGTGCCAGCAGCCAGGACAGGACCTCCTACAATGAGCAGTTCTTC	CASSQDRTSYNEQFF
TRBV11-3	NA	NA	TRBJ2-1	TGTGCCAGCAGCGGCCTCCGGGGGATCTACAATGAGCAGTTCTTC	CASSGLRGIYNEQFF
TRBV6-2/TRBV6-3	NA	few	TRBJ2-5	TGTGCCAGCAGTTACGGGCAAGAGACCCAGTACTTC	CASSYGQETQYF
TRBV10-3	NA	few	TRBJ2-1	TGTGCCATCGGGGGTGCCCCCCACAATGAGCAGTTCTTC	CAIGGAPHNEQFF
TRBV11-2	NA	NA	TRBJ2-2	TGTGCCAGCAGCTCCCCGATTGCGAACACCGGGGAGCTGTTTTTT	CASSSPIANTGELFF
TRBV4-2	NA	NA	TRBJ2-1	TGTGCCAGCAGTCTCAACAATGAGCAGTTCTTC	CASSLNNEQFF
TRBV3-1/TRBV3-2	NA	NA	TRBJ1-2	TGTGCCAGCAGCCAAGAAGGCTCGGGGCGCTACACCTTC	CASSQEGSGRYTF
TRBV5-1	TRBD2	few	TRBJ2-2	TGCGCCAGCAGCTTGCTTTCCCCACAGACTAGCGGGGGGCAGGGCACCGGGGAGCTGTTTTTT	CASSLLSPQTSGGQGTGELFF
TRBV7-9	TRBD2	NA	TRBJ2-7	TGTGCCAGCAGCCTTAGCGGGAGGGGCGAGCAGTACTTC	CASSLSGRGEQYF